The sequence of this T cell receptor (beta chain) was determined in a study of kidney transplant recipient with SARS-CoV-2 infection. CDR3 length: 16 residues. In TCRdb, the reads were re-called with MiXCR into one record per CDR3 protein. The data contain 250,000 or so distinct CDR3 sequences, around 30% of them singletons. This clonotype was counted ten times or more. This sequence joins TRBV8-2 and TRBJ1-2; the listed D gene, TRBD1, was not tested against the DNA. TRBV8-2 is a listed pseudogene. This material consisted of a blood sample, taken at baseline and on day 111 from a kidney transplant recipient. The sequence was collected from a male patient between 25 and 40 years old who had COVID-19 and was a kidney transplant recipient. Some T cells may be graft donor cells. CDR3 in DNA: TGTGGCAGTTCACCGGGTGATAGCCGAAAGACCTATGGCTACACCTTC. This gives the protein CGSSPGDSRKTYGYTF.